The 29 T cell receptor beta chains listed next were all sequenced from one sample in a study of early T cells in non-severe SARS-CoV-2 infection. In TCRdb, the 5' RACE reads were re-called with MiXCR into one record per CDR3 protein. The table has about 56,000 distinct CDR3 sequences, about 16% seen once. Sequenced material: whole blood, taken at baseline. These receptors originate from an adult who was a healthcare worker with PCR-confirmed SARS-CoV-2 infection or an uninfected control (not recorded which).

This clonotype was detected only a few times. The chain links TRBV9 to TRBJ2-1; unclear D gene. V lost 4 bases to trimming and J lost 3 bases, with 17 bases between them. Germline V gene data show CDR1 as SGDLS and CDR2 as YYNGEE. The CDR3 is made up of 16 amino acids. The CDR3 DNA reads as TGTGCCAGCAGCCCGCCGACCAACTATTACTACAATGAGCAGTTCTTC. It specifies CASSPPTNYYYNEQFF. The variable domain in full, completed from reference TRBV9 and TRBJ2-1, reads DSGVTQTPKHLITATGQRVTLRCSPRSGDLSVYWYQQSLDQGLQFLIQYYNGEERAKGNILERFSAQQFPDLHSELNLSSLELGDSALYFCASSPPTNYYYNEQFFGPGTRLTVL.

There are a few counts of this clonotype. The rearrangement joins TRBV20-1 to TRBJ2-7; D uncertain. The CDR3 extends over 14 amino acids. Germline V gene data show CDR1 as DFQATT and CDR2 as SNEGSKA (reference sequence). Trimming pared 3 bases from V and 3 bases from J, leaving 15 bases between. This CDR3 reads CSASSSVFNYEQYF. The CDR3 DNA sequence: TGCAGTGCTAGTTCGTCTGTTTTCAACTACGAGCAGTACTTC.

This clonotype was observed a handful of times. The chain employs TRBV2 and TRBJ2-7; no reliable D call. Germline CDR1 reads SNHLY; CDR2 reads FYNNEI. V lost 6 bases to trimming and J lost 13 bases, with 16 bases between them. The CDR3 sequence is 11 residues long. CDR3 in amino acids: CASSPSELPYF. CDR3 in DNA: TGTGCCAGCAGCCCCTCAGAACTTCCATACTTC.

The chain uses TRBV4-1 and TRBJ2-3, with TRBD2 matching over 11 bases. V shed 4 bases and J 2 bases; nucleotides not matched to a gene: 8. Germline CDR1 and CDR2: MGHRA and YSYEKL. CDR3 size: 17 residues. The CDR3 region has the DNA TGCGCCAGCAGCCTAGAAATTAGCGGGGGGGCCACAGATACGCAGTATTTT. Encoded protein: CASSLEISGGATDTQYF.

This sequence joins TRBV19 and TRBJ2-1, with D uncertain. V lost 6 bases and J 0 bases, leaving 15 bases between the germline ends. The length of the CDR3 is 16 residues. The germline V gene encodes CDR1 LNHDA and CDR2 SQIVND (reference sequence). CDR3: CASRLKGYSSYNEQFF. The CDR3 DNA follows: TGTGCCAGTAGACTCAAGGGCTATAGCTCCTACAATGAGCAGTTCTTC.

This clonotype turned up a few times. The chain links TRBV7-8 to TRBJ2-2, with D possibly TRBD2 on 5 matching bases. The CDR3 contains 14 residues. V dropped 5 bases and J dropped 6 bases, with 13 bases sitting between them. Germline V gene data show CDR1 as SGHVS and CDR2 as FQNEAQ. The CDR3, as DNA: TGTGCCAGCAGCCCCAGCCGAGGGTCCGGGGAGCTGTTTTTT. The encoded protein is CASSPSRGSGELFF.

The DNA of the CDR3 is TGCAGTGCTAGAGACGGGACTAGCGGGGGAGTGACAGATACGCAGTATTTT. Translating gives CSARDGTSGGVTDTQYF. The chain is built from TRBV20-1 and TRBJ2-3, with TRBD2 matching 14 bases. This CDR3 contains 17 residues. Germline trimming cut 0 bases from V and 3 bases from J; bases unmatched to any gene: 5. The V gene's germline CDR1 is DFQATT and CDR2 SNEGSKA (reference sequence).

V usage is TRBV12-3 or TRBV12-4 and J usage is TRBJ1-6; D is possibly TRBD1 (6 bases). This CDR3 contains 15 residues. Trimming pared 5 bases from V and 8 bases from J, leaving 16 bases between. This CDR3 is CASSDVGGLDSPLHF. The CDR3, as DNA: TGTGCCAGCAGTGACGTAGGGGGTTTGGATTCACCCCTCCACTTT.

The rearrangement links TRBV12-3 or TRBV12-4 to TRBJ2-1, with D perhaps TRBD2 (6 bases). The CDR3 extends over 16 amino acids. Between the trimmed V and J ends, which lost 5 bases and 4 bases, there was a span of 18 bases. The CDR3 nucleotides are TGTGCCAGCAGTGGAAGTGTAGCGGCAAAATACAATGAGCAGTTCTTC. It is translated as CASSGSVAAKYNEQFF.

This clonotype was observed at least ten times. The chain is built from TRBV11-2 and TRBJ2-1; D not certain. The V and J ends lost 1 base and 9 bases respectively, with 13 bases between them. The CDR3 length is 14 residues. Germline loops: CDR1 SGHAT, CDR2 FQNNGV. CDR3 DNA: TGTGCCAGCAGCTTAGTAGGAACGGGTGGTGAGCAGTTCTTC. This sequence encodes CASSLVGTGGEQFF.

This clonotype was seen more than once but under ten times. The genes are TRBV12-3 or TRBV12-4 and TRBJ2-2; 8 bases are a match to TRBD2. The CDR3 is 15 residues long. The V gene end was trimmed by 4 bases and the J gene end by 7 bases; junction bases not matched to a gene: 8. Written as DNA, the CDR3 is TGTGCCAGCAGTTCACCCGGGAGGGATGGCGGGGAGCTGTTTTTT. Amino acid sequence: CASSSPGRDGGELFF.

The table lists this clonotype with a few counts. The J gene is TRBJ2-2, the V gene TRBV7-9; D unclear. The V end was cut by 5 bases, the J end by 9 bases, with 13 bases between. The CDR3 is 13 residues long. Germline lookup yields CDR1 SEHNR and CDR2 FQNEAQ (reference sequence). The CDR3 loop reads CASSPDYLRELFF. CDR3 coding DNA: TGTGCCAGCAGCCCGGATTACCTCCGGGAGCTGTTTTTT.

There are many counts of this clonotype. The chain carries TRBV12-3 or TRBV12-4 and TRBJ1-4, with 7 bases fitting TRBD1. The CDR3 spans 14 residues. Trimming cost V 3 bases and J 6 bases; bases outside gene matches: 4. The CDR3 sequence is CASSLSGTDEKLFF. CDR3 sequence (DNA): TGTGCCAGCAGTTTGTCCGGGACAGATGAAAAACTGTTTTTT.

In this sample, this clonotype turned up a few times. The chain has TRBV4-1 and TRBJ2-7, with 9 positions matching TRBD1. Germline V gene sequence: CDR1 MGHRA, CDR2 YSYEKL. This CDR3 region has 14 residues. V gave up 1 base and J gave up 3 bases; unmatched junction bases: 1. CDR3: CASSQGTGVYEQYF. The CDR3 DNA sequence: TGCGCCAGCAGCCAAGGGACAGGGGTCTACGAGCAGTACTTC.

The table lists this clonotype with a few counts. The chain's CDR3 is CASSLGTSKDSPLHF. The CDR3, as DNA: TGCGCCAGCAGCTTAGGGACCTCCAAGGATTCACCCCTCCACTTT. The V and J genes are TRBV5-1 and TRBJ1-6; D possibly corresponds to TRBD1 (5 bases). With 2 bases removed from V and 8 bases from J, the gap between germline ends came to 14 bases. This CDR3 has 15 residues. Germline V gives CDR1 SGHRS, CDR2 YFSETQ.

This clonotype came up a few times. The chain recombines TRBV21-1 with TRBJ2-1; TRBD2, as called in the table, went unchecked against the DNA. TRBV21-1 counts as a pseudogene. This CDR3 region has 12 residues. In DNA, the CDR3 is TGTGCCAGCGGAAGCGGGAAGGATGAGCAGTTCTTC. Residues: CASGSGKDEQFF.

V is TRBV6-1 and J is TRBJ1-2, with D unclear. The CDR3 sequence is 15 residues long. The germline gives CDR1 MNHNS, CDR2 SASEGT. V was clipped by 1 base and J by 4 bases, with 13 bases between them. CDR3 region: CASSEGQANIYGYTF. The CDR3 region has the DNA TGTGCCAGCAGTGAAGGGCAGGCAAACATCTATGGCTACACCTTC.

The rearrangement links TRBV2 to TRBJ2-7, with 16 bases aligning to TRBD2. The junction had 11 bases not matched to a gene; V was cut back by 5 bases and J by 7 bases. CDR1 is SNHLY, CDR2 FYNNEI, per germline. CDR3 length equals 17 residues. CDR3 sequence reads: CASSSGLAGGTLREQYF. Written as DNA, the CDR3 is TGTGCCAGCAGTTCGGGACTAGCGGGAGGGACACTGCGGGAGCAGTACTTC.

The rearrangement uses TRBV11-2 and TRBJ2-6; the D is unclear. Between the trimmed V and J ends, which lost 7 bases and 12 bases, there was a span of 10 bases. Germline V gives CDR1 SGHAT, CDR2 FQNNGV. CDR3 size: 11 residues. The CDR3 reads CASTIVGVLTF. The CDR3 coding sequence is TGTGCCAGCACCATCGTCGGCGTCCTGACTTTC. Together with reference TRBV11-2 and TRBJ2-6, the CDR3 gives the full variable domain: EAGVAQSPRYKIIEKRQSVAFWCNPISGHATLYWYQQILGQGPKLLIQFQNNGVVDDSQLPKDRFSAERLKGVDSTLKIQPAKLEDSAVYLCASTIVGVLTFGAGSRLTVL.

The gene calls are TRBV20-1 and TRBJ2-7; TRBD1 is a possible D gene (5 bases). The CDR3 length is 13 residues. Trimming pared 5 bases from V and 1 base from J, leaving 12 bases between. The germline CDR1 and CDR2 sequences are DFQATT and SNEGSKA (reference sequence). The CDR3 nucleotides are TGCAGTGCTGGAAATGGACAATCCTACGAGCAGTACTTC. It translates to CSAGNGQSYEQYF.

This clonotype has ten or more counts. A junction end diverges from the germline sequence, so it may reflect a read error. The chain uses TRBV5-1 and TRBJ2-2; 11 nucleotides match TRBD2. This CDR3 spans 16 amino acids. Germline-derived CDR1 and CDR2 are SGHRS and YFSETQ. CDR3 protein: CASSKGLAANTGELLF. Written as DNA, the CDR3 is TGCGCCAGCAGCAAGGGACTAGCGGCGAACACCGGGGAGCTGCTTTTT.

This clonotype was counted ten times or more. V is TRBV18 and J is TRBJ1-6; the D is unclear. V lost 2 bases, J lost 7 bases, and 9 bases lay in between. The CDR3 loop spans 14 amino acids. Germline CDR1 KGHSH, CDR2 LQKENI. Written as DNA, the CDR3 is TGTGCCAGCTCACCAGGGCGGAGAAATTCACCCCTCCACTTT. It encodes CASSPGRRNSPLHF.

This rearrangement joins TRBV18 to TRBJ1-6; possibly TRBD1 for D (5 bases). Trimming removed 5 bases at V and 13 bases at J, with 9 bases between. The V gene's germline CDR1 is KGHSH and CDR2 LQKENI. This CDR3 contains 11 residues. CDR3 coding DNA: TGTGCCAGCTCATCCGAGGGGCCCCTCCACTTT. It codes for CASSSEGPLHF. Drawing the rest from reference TRBV18 and TRBJ1-6, the complete variable domain is NAGVMQNPRHLVRRRGQEARLRCSPMKGHSHVYWYRQLPEEGLKFMVYLQKENIIDESGMPKERFSAEFPKEGPSILRIQQVVRGDSAAYFCASSSEGPLHFGNGTRLTVT.

The sample holds many counts of this clonotype. The chain has TRBV27 and TRBJ2-7, with 7 bases identical to TRBD1. With 5 bases clipped from V and 5 bases from J, the junction kept 9 bases outside the gene matches. The CDR3 is 14 amino acids. Looked up from germline, CDR1 is MNHEY and CDR2 is SMNVEV (reference sequence). This CDR3 reads CASSPRDSLDEQYF. In DNA, the CDR3 is TGTGCCAGCAGTCCACGGGACAGTCTGGACGAGCAGTACTTC.

This clonotype was recorded a few times. The chain has TRBV29-1 and TRBJ2-5; either TRBD1 or TRBD2 may supply D (6 bases each). Germline V gives CDR1 SQVTM, CDR2 ANQGSEA. The CDR3 runs 13 residues. V lost 4 bases to trimming and J lost 4 bases, with 13 bases between them. The CDR3 reads CSVAGATGETQYF. The CDR3 nucleotides read TGCAGCGTTGCGGGGGCCACCGGAGAGACCCAGTACTTC.

The CDR3 coding sequence is TGTGCCAGCTCACCACCAGGGGGAGCCAAAAACATTCAGTACTTC. Encoded protein: CASSPPGGAKNIQYF. V and J are TRBV18 and TRBJ2-4, with a possible D match to TRBD1 (6 bases). Trimming shortened V by 0 bases and J by 0 bases, and 6 bases separated the two germline ends. Germline CDR1 and CDR2: KGHSH and LQKENI. CDR3 length equals 15 residues.

This clonotype was counted at least ten times. The chain recombines TRBV28 with TRBJ2-3; TRBD1 matches at 9 bases. The CDR3 totals 14 residues. V trimming: 6 bases; J trimming: 3 bases; junction bases outside the gene matches: 4. Germline V lookup: CDR1 MDHEN, CDR2 SYDVKM. As DNA, the CDR3 is TGTGCCAGCAGAACCGGGACAGGGACAGATACGCAGTATTTT. It is translated as CASRTGTGTDTQYF.

The table lists this clonotype with many counts. This sequence joins TRBV4-1 and TRBJ2-7; possibly TRBD2 for D (6 bases). CDR3 length: 16 amino acids. V lost 0 bases and J lost 0, with 12 bases in between. The V gene's germline CDR1 is MGHRA and CDR2 YSYEKL. As DNA, the CDR3 is TGCGCCAGCAGCCAAGATTGGTACGGGAGCTCCTACGAGCAGTACTTC. Translating gives CASSQDWYGSSYEQYF.

A few counts support this clonotype. V is TRBV20-1 and J is TRBJ2-7; D gene ambiguous. CDR1 and CDR2 (germline): DFQATT, SNEGSKA (reference sequence). CDR3 length equals 14 residues. The germline V and J ends were trimmed by 0 bases and 0 bases, with 9 bases remaining between them. The CDR3 DNA is TGCAGTGCTAGAGATTCCATTTACTCCTACGAGCAGTACTTC. It codes for CSARDSIYSYEQYF.